This section outlines one T cell receptor (beta chain) sequence together with its context. Its antigen is still unknown. The CDR3 end falls 3 residues outside the read, so it is completed with the germline J gene. V lost 3 bases and J lost 3; bases outside the gene matches: 6. Germline loops: CDR1 GTSNPN, CDR2 SVGIG (reference sequence). The CDR3 has 14 amino acids. The data were obtained in a study of T cell clonality in common variable immunodeficiency. Sequencing was performed with immunoSEQ multiplex PCR; in TCRdb, only in-frame clones are kept and a portion is missing. This sample has around 19,000 clones, each found more than once. CVID subjects were around 16 female and more than 25 male, aged roughly 9 to 70. Study-wide results and limits: Shared TCRbeta clones were fewer between CVID subjects than controls. Fewer deletions and N-nucleotide insertions were reportedly seen in common variable immunodeficiency TCR beta sequences.

The material sequenced was peripheral blood mononuclear cells. This TCR was recovered from a human donor with common variable immunodeficiency. The chain combines TRBV30 with TRBJ2-7, with 9 positions matching TRBD1. The part of the CDR3 DNA that was read is TGTGCCTGGAGGGGAAAGGACAGGGGCTACGAG. Residues: CAWRGKDRGYE. The full-length CDR3 reads as CAWRGKDRGYEQYF.